Described below is a single TCR beta chain sequence and its context. This sample is drawn from a study of blood T cell repertoires in COVID-19. Study summary: The United States, Italy and Spain were the sources of the acute and convalescent COVID-19 samples. The cDNA or gDNA used as material had been derived from T cells, B-cell-depleted T cells, or PBMCs.

Germline CDR1 reads SGHVS; CDR2 reads FNYEAQ. This CDR3 spans 14 amino acids. V gave up 1 base and J gave up 1 base, with 7 bases separating them. How the authors handled the data: Estimates of nucleated cell counts were drawn from the amplification of reference gene primers. The data were produced by immunoSEQ multiplex PCR, yet TCRdb's version contains in-frame clones alone and is incomplete. V and J calls and clone size are copied from that table; D and trimming were computed from the DNA. The sample contains around 210,000 clones, less than 90% of which appear only once. The gene calls are TRBV7-6 and TRBJ1-1; D gene unclear. Material: peripheral blood. The receptor was derived from a woman between 65 and 79 years old with acute or convalescent COVID-19. The DNA for the CDR3 is TGTGCCAGCAGCTTAGGGAGTGGGAACACTGAAGCTTTCTTT. It encodes CASSLGSGNTEAFF.